This T cell receptor (beta chain) emerged from a study of blood T cell repertoires in COVID-19. Measured with immunoSEQ multiplex PCR; TCRdb has only the in-frame clones, and not every one. The sample lists about 400,000 clones; about 90% were seen once. CDR1 LNHDA and CDR2 SQIVND come from the germline V gene (reference sequence). The trim removed 1 base at V and 2 bases at J, leaving 4 bases unmatched. The CDR3 is made up of 16 amino acids. Clinical histories supplied by participants themselves formed the basis of cohort assignment. Sequenced material: PBMCs or T cells enriched from blood (not recorded which). The chain combines TRBV19 with TRBJ2-1, with TRBD2 matching 8 bases. This clonotype was obtained from a man between 40 and 49 years old in a cohort exposed to, infected with or recovered from COVID-19 (not recorded which). The CDR3 is CASSIVVAGTYNEQFF. The CDR3 DNA sequence: TGTGCCAGTAGTATAGTGGTAGCGGGGACCTACAATGAGCAGTTCTTC.